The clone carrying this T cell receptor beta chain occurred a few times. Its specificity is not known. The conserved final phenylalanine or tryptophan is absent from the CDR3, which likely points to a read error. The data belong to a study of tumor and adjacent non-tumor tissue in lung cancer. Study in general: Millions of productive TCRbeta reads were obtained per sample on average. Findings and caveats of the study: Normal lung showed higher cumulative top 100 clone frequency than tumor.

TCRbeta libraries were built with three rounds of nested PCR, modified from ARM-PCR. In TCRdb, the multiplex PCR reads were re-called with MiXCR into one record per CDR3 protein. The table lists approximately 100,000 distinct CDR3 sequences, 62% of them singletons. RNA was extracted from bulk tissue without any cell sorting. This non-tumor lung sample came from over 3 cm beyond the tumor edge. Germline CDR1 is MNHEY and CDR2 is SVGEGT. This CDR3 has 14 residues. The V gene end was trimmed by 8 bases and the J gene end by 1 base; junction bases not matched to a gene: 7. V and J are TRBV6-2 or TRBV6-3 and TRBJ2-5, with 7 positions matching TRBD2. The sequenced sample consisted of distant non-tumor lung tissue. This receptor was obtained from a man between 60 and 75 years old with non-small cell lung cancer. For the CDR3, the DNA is TGTGCCAGCGGCTTAGCGGGTAGCCAAGAGACCCAGTACTCC. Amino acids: CASGLAGSQETQYS.